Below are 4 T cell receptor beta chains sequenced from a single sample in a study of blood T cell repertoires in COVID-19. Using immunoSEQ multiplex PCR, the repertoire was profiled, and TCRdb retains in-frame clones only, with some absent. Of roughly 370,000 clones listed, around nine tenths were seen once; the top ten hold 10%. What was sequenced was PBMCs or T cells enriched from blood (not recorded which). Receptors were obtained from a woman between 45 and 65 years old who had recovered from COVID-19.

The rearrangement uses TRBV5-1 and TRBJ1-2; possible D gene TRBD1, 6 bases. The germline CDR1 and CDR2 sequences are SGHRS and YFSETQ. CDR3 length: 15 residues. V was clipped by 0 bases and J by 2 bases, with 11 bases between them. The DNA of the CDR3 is TGCGCCAGCAGCTTGGTCCCAGGGACAAACTATGGCTACACCTTC. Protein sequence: CASSLVPGTNYGYTF.

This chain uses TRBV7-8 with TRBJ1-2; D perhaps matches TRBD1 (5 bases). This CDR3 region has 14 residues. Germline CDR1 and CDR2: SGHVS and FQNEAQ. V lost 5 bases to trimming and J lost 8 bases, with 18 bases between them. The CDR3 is CASSVERGSRGYTF. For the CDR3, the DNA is TGTGCCAGCAGCGTGGAAAGGGGATCGAGGGGCTACACCTTC.

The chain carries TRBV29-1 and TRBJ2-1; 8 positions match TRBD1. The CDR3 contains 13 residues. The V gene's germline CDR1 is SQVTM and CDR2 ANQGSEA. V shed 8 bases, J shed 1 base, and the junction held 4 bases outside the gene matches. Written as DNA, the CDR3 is TGCAGCACCCGGACAGGGTCCTACAATGAGCAGTTCTTC. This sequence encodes CSTRTGSYNEQFF.

The CDR3 loop is CAWSVGTLAGGRDTQYF. The CDR3 bases are TGTGCCTGGAGCGTGGGAACCCTAGCGGGGGGCCGGGATACGCAGTATTTT. V usage is TRBV30 and J usage is TRBJ2-3, with 11 bases matching TRBD2. CDR3 length: 17 amino acids. Germline CDR1 reads GTSNPN; CDR2 reads SVGIG (reference sequence). With V trimmed by 3 bases and J by 6 bases, 14 bases remained unmatched.